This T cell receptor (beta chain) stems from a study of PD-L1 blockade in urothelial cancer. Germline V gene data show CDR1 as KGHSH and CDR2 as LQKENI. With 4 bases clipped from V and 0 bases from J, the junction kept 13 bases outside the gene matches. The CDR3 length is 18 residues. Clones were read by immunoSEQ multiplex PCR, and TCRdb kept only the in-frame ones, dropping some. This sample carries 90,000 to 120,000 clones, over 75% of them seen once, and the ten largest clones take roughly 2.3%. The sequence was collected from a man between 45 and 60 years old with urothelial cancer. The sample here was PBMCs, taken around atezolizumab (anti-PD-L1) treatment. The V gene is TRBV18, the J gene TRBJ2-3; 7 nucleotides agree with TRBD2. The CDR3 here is CASSLKAQIAGSTDTQYF. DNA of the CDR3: TGTGCCAGCTCACTTAAGGCGCAGATAGCGGGCAGCACAGATACGCAGTATTTT.